A selection of T cell receptor beta chains follows, all from one sample in a study of OX40 agonist ivuxolimab in advanced cancers. Here immunoSEQ multiplex PCR was the method, and the copy in TCRdb shows in-frame clones only, minus some. The sample gives 55,000 to 75,000 clones, approximately 80% of which show up once; 1.1% is in the top ten. This specimen consisted of CD4+ or CD8+ T cells sorted from blood, obtained in a trial of the OX40 agonist ivuxolimab. The receptors here all came from an adult with an advanced solid tumor such as melanoma, head and neck, liver or kidney cancer. Each CDR3 is given with its conserved first and last residue. A D gene is named only where the DNA matches it firmly. The size of a clone is reported for some rows only, either as once, few or many, or as a class for expanded clones.

clone_size: NA
d_call: TRBD1
v_call: TRBV6-1
j_call: TRBJ1-5
cdr3_nt: TGTGCCAGTCTTCTCCAGGGGGGCGGCTTGCCCCAGCATTTT
cdr3_aa: CASLLQGGGLPQHF

clone_size: NA
d_call: TRBD1
v_call: TRBV6-5
j_call: TRBJ1-6
cdr3_nt: TGTGCCAGCAGACGGGACAGGCTTTTTTCACCCCTCCACTTT
cdr3_aa: CASRRDRLFSPLHF

clone_size: NA
d_call: NA
v_call: TRBV18
j_call: TRBJ2-5
cdr3_nt: TGTGCCAGCTCACCGAGGACAGTGGCGATTGGGACCCAGTACTTC
cdr3_aa: CASSPRTVAIGTQYF

clone_size: NA
d_call: NA
v_call: TRBV6-5
j_call: TRBJ2-3
cdr3_nt: TGTGCTAGCCGACCGACTAGGTGGGTCTCAGATACGCAGTATTTT
cdr3_aa: CASRPTRWVSDTQYF

clone_size: NA
d_call: NA
v_call: TRBV11-2
j_call: TRBJ2-4
cdr3_nt: TGTGCCAGCAGCTTAGGCCTGAGACTCGAAAACATTCAGTACTTC
cdr3_aa: CASSLGLRLENIQYF

clone_size: once
d_call: TRBD1
v_call: TRBV11-2
j_call: TRBJ2-7
cdr3_nt: TGTGCCAGCAGCTTAGGGGGACAGCACCTCTACGAGCAGTACTTC
cdr3_aa: CASSLGGQHLYEQYF

clone_size: NA
d_call: NA
v_call: TRBV7-8
j_call: TRBJ2-7
cdr3_nt: TGTGCCAGCAGCTCTTACACCGAGCAGTACTTC
cdr3_aa: CASSSYTEQYF

clone_size: NA
d_call: NA
v_call: TRBV18
j_call: TRBJ1-1
cdr3_nt: TGTGCCAGCTCATCGACAGTTTATTCTGAAGCTTTCTTT
cdr3_aa: CASSSTVYSEAFF

clone_size: NA
d_call: NA
v_call: TRBV5-8
j_call: TRBJ1-2
cdr3_nt: TGTGCCAGCGCAGGGTTGGGGCGTGCAAACTATGGCTACACCTTC
cdr3_aa: CASAGLGRANYGYTF

clone_size: NA
d_call: NA
v_call: TRBV5-5
j_call: TRBJ1-6
cdr3_nt: TGTGCCAGCAGCTGGGACACTCATTCACCCCTCCACTTT
cdr3_aa: CASSWDTHSPLHF

clone_size: NA
d_call: NA
v_call: TRBV5-1
j_call: TRBJ2-7
cdr3_nt: TGCGCCAGCAGCTTGTCGTTGGGTGTAAGGGAGCAGTACTTC
cdr3_aa: CASSLSLGVREQYF

clone_size: NA
d_call: TRBD1
v_call: TRBV5-1
j_call: TRBJ2-1
cdr3_nt: TGCGCCAGCAGCTTGGGGCAACAGGGGATTTACAATGAGCAGTTCTTC
cdr3_aa: CASSLGQQGIYNEQFF

clone_size: NA
d_call: TRBD2
v_call: TRBV11-1
j_call: TRBJ2-1
cdr3_nt: TGTGCCAGCAGCTTCAGCGGGGGCCCCTACAATGAGCAGTTCTTC
cdr3_aa: CASSFSGGPYNEQFF

clone_size: NA
d_call: NA
v_call: TRBV19
j_call: TRBJ1-2
cdr3_nt: TGTGCCAGTAGTAACCGGGACTCGGGCTACACCTTC
cdr3_aa: CASSNRDSGYTF

clone_size: NA
d_call: TRBD1
v_call: TRBV29-1
j_call: TRBJ1-5
cdr3_nt: TGCAGCGTTGGGATTCGACAGGGGGCCTTGAATCAGCCCCAGCATTTT
cdr3_aa: CSVGIRQGALNQPQHF

clone_size: many
d_call: NA
v_call: TRBV7-8
j_call: TRBJ1-2
cdr3_nt: TGTGCCAGCAGCTACGGACAGAATAACTATGGCTACACCTTC
cdr3_aa: CASSYGQNNYGYTF

clone_size: NA
d_call: TRBD1
v_call: TRBV7-2
j_call: TRBJ1-2
cdr3_nt: TGTGCCAGCAGCCAGGGACAGAACTATGGCTACACCTTC
cdr3_aa: CASSQGQNYGYTF

clone_size: NA
d_call: NA
v_call: TRBV4-1
j_call: TRBJ1-2
cdr3_nt: TGCGCCAGCAGACCCGTCCGGGAATTGGGTGGCTACACCTTC
cdr3_aa: CASRPVRELGGYTF

clone_size: NA
d_call: TRBD1
v_call: TRBV7-2
j_call: TRBJ2-7
cdr3_nt: TGTGCCAGCAGCCCGCTCCGACGACAGGGGACCTACGAGCAGTACTTC
cdr3_aa: CASSPLRRQGTYEQYF

clone_size: NA
d_call: NA
v_call: TRBV7-9
j_call: TRBJ2-2
cdr3_nt: TGTGCCAGCAGCTTACGCCGTCCCGGCGGGGAGCTGTTTTTT
cdr3_aa: CASSLRRPGGELFF

clone_size: NA
d_call: NA
v_call: TRBV27
j_call: TRBJ1-1
cdr3_nt: TGTGCCAGCAGTTGGGGGGTAGGTGGGACTGAAGCTTTCTTT
cdr3_aa: CASSWGVGGTEAFF

clone_size: NA
d_call: TRBD2
v_call: TRBV5-1
j_call: TRBJ2-3
cdr3_nt: TGCGCCAGCAGCCCCGGGACTAGCGGGTGGAGCACAGATACGCAGTATTTT
cdr3_aa: CASSPGTSGWSTDTQYF

clone_size: NA
d_call: NA
v_call: TRBV5-1
j_call: TRBJ1-5
cdr3_nt: TGCGCCAGCAGCTTAGGACAGAACAATCAGCCCCAGCATTTT
cdr3_aa: CASSLGQNNQPQHF

clone_size: NA
d_call: NA
v_call: TRBV9
j_call: TRBJ2-7
cdr3_nt: TGTGCCAGCAGCGTAGTTCCGGGGTCCTACGAGCAGTACTTC
cdr3_aa: CASSVVPGSYEQYF

clone_size: NA
d_call: NA
v_call: TRBV13
j_call: TRBJ1-6
cdr3_nt: TGTGCCAGCAGCTTAGGACCCTTCTATACCCAGGGTAATTCACCCCTCCACTTT
cdr3_aa: CASSLGPFYTQGNSPLHF

clone_size: NA
d_call: NA
v_call: TRBV7-2
j_call: TRBJ1-1
cdr3_nt: TGTGCCAGCAGCTTTCTCCACGGTGTTAGGGGCACTGAAGCTTTCTTT
cdr3_aa: CASSFLHGVRGTEAFF

clone_size: NA
d_call: TRBD1
v_call: TRBV18
j_call: TRBJ1-1
cdr3_nt: TGTGCCAGCTCAGGGGACAGCAACACTGAAGCTTTCTTT
cdr3_aa: CASSGDSNTEAFF

clone_size: NA
d_call: NA
v_call: TRBV7-2
j_call: TRBJ1-1
cdr3_nt: TGTGCCAGCAGCTTCCGGGGGGAGACTGAAGCTTTCTTT
cdr3_aa: CASSFRGETEAFF

clone_size: once
d_call: NA
v_call: TRBV5-4
j_call: TRBJ1-1
cdr3_nt: TGTGCCAGCAGCTTGGGCGGGGTGAACACTGAAGCTTTCTTT
cdr3_aa: CASSLGGVNTEAFF

clone_size: NA
d_call: NA
v_call: TRBV6-1
j_call: TRBJ1-1
cdr3_nt: TGTGCCAGCACGAAACTCCCCCTAGCGGACACTGAAGCTTTCTTT
cdr3_aa: CASTKLPLADTEAFF

clone_size: NA
d_call: NA
v_call: TRBV10-2
j_call: TRBJ2-1
cdr3_nt: TGCGCCAGCAGTCGTCTAGATAATGAGCAGTTCTTC
cdr3_aa: CASSRLDNEQFF

clone_size: many
d_call: NA
v_call: TRBV4-3
j_call: TRBJ1-2
cdr3_nt: TGCGCCAGCAGCCAAGGGTTGGCCACAAACTATGGCTACACCTTC
cdr3_aa: CASSQGLATNYGYTF

clone_size: NA
d_call: NA
v_call: TRBV11-2
j_call: TRBJ1-2
cdr3_nt: TGTGCCAGCAGCTTGGACGGGCCCGAAAGGGGCTACACCTTC
cdr3_aa: CASSLDGPERGYTF

clone_size: NA
d_call: NA
v_call: TRBV4-3
j_call: TRBJ1-6
cdr3_nt: TGCGCCAGCAGCCAAGTAAGGTACGGGACTTCACCCCTCCACTTT
cdr3_aa: CASSQVRYGTSPLHF

clone_size: NA
d_call: NA
v_call: TRBV7-2
j_call: TRBJ1-6
cdr3_nt: TGTGCCAGCAGCACAAGTCATAATTCACCCCTCCACTTT
cdr3_aa: CASSTSHNSPLHF

clone_size: NA
d_call: TRBD1
v_call: TRBV27
j_call: TRBJ1-3
cdr3_nt: TGTGCCAGCAGTAAGACAGGGTCTTACTCTGGAAACACCATATATTTT
cdr3_aa: CASSKTGSYSGNTIYF

clone_size: few
d_call: TRBD1
v_call: TRBV5-1
j_call: TRBJ1-2
cdr3_nt: TGCGCCAGCAGCCTGGGACAGACTGGCGGCTACACCTTC
cdr3_aa: CASSLGQTGGYTF

clone_size: NA
d_call: TRBD2
v_call: TRBV4-1
j_call: TRBJ2-3
cdr3_nt: TGCGCCAGCAGCCAAGGAACTAGCGGGGGAAGCACAGATACGCAGTATTTT
cdr3_aa: CASSQGTSGGSTDTQYF

clone_size: NA
d_call: NA
v_call: TRBV4-1
j_call: TRBJ1-2
cdr3_nt: TGCGCCAGCAGCCAAGGATCGTATGACGGGGACGCTGGCTACACCTTC
cdr3_aa: CASSQGSYDGDAGYTF

clone_size: NA
d_call: NA
v_call: TRBV2
j_call: TRBJ1-2
cdr3_nt: TGTGCCAGCAGTGTTACCGCTGGCTACACCTTC
cdr3_aa: CASSVTAGYTF

clone_size: few
d_call: NA
v_call: TRBV7-8
j_call: TRBJ1-6
cdr3_nt: TGTGCCAGCAGCTTAAATTCACCCCTCCACTTT
cdr3_aa: CASSLNSPLHF

clone_size: NA
d_call: NA
v_call: TRBV10-3
j_call: TRBJ2-2
cdr3_nt: TGTGCCATCAGTGATTATGTCCAGACCGATGACACCGGGGAGCTGTTTTTT
cdr3_aa: CAISDYVQTDDTGELFF

clone_size: NA
d_call: TRBD1
v_call: TRBV18
j_call: TRBJ2-6
cdr3_nt: TGTGCCAGCTCACCACCGACAGGGAGCTCTGGGGCCAACGTCCTGACTTTC
cdr3_aa: CASSPPTGSSGANVLTF

clone_size: NA
d_call: NA
v_call: TRBV6-5
j_call: TRBJ1-1
cdr3_nt: TGTGCCAGCAGTGACATCCGTGGAGCTTTCTTT
cdr3_aa: CASSDIRGAFF

clone_size: NA
d_call: NA
v_call: TRBV7-2
j_call: TRBJ1-5
cdr3_nt: TGTGCCAGCAGCTTAGCGTCGAATCAGCCCCAGCATTTT
cdr3_aa: CASSLASNQPQHF

clone_size: medium-sized
d_call: NA
v_call: TRBV10-1
j_call: TRBJ2-3
cdr3_nt: TGCGCCAGCAGTTCCTCCCAGGGTGTGACAGATACGCAGTATTTT
cdr3_aa: CASSSSQGVTDTQYF

clone_size: NA
d_call: NA
v_call: TRBV29-1
j_call: TRBJ1-1
cdr3_nt: TGCAGCGCGAAACAGGGCCCCTCTAACACTGAAGCTTTCTTT
cdr3_aa: CSAKQGPSNTEAFF

clone_size: NA
d_call: NA
v_call: TRBV4-1
j_call: TRBJ1-1
cdr3_nt: TGCGCCAGCAGCCAGGAGGGGGTGATCCGAGCCACTGAAGCTTTCTTT
cdr3_aa: CASSQEGVIRATEAFF

clone_size: NA
d_call: TRBD2
v_call: TRBV11-2
j_call: TRBJ2-2
cdr3_nt: TGTGCCAGCAGCCCGACACGGGGGGGGACATTGTTCACCGGGGAGCTGTTTTTT
cdr3_aa: CASSPTRGGTLFTGELFF

clone_size: NA
d_call: NA
v_call: TRBV4-3
j_call: TRBJ1-3
cdr3_nt: TGCGCCAGCAGCCAAGATTACGACACCCATGACTCTGGAAACACCATATATTTT
cdr3_aa: CASSQDYDTHDSGNTIYF

clone_size: once
d_call: TRBD2
v_call: TRBV7-2
j_call: TRBJ2-3
cdr3_nt: TGTGCCAGCAGCTCTAGCGGGAGCACAGATACGCAGTATTTT
cdr3_aa: CASSSSGSTDTQYF

clone_size: NA
d_call: NA
v_call: TRBV7-2
j_call: TRBJ1-5
cdr3_nt: TGTGCCAGCAGCTTAGATCGGGCAGCGCCCCAGCATTTT
cdr3_aa: CASSLDRAAPQHF